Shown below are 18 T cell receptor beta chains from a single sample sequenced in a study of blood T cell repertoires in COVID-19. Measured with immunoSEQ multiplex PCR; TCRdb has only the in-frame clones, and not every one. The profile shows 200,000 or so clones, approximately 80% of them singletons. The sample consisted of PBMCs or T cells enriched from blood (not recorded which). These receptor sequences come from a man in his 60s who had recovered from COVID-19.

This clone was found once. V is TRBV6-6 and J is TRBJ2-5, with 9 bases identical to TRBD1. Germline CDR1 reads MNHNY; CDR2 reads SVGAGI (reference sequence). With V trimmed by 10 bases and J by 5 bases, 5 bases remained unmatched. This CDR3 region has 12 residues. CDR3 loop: CAIQGAGETQYF. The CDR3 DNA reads TGTGCCATACAGGGGGCAGGGGAGACCCAGTACTTC.

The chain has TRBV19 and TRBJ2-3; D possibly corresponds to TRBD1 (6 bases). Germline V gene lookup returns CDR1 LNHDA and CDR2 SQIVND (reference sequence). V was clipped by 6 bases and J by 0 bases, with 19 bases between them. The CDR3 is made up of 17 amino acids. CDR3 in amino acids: CASSGPIGQFSTDTQYF. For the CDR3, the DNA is TGTGCCAGTAGCGGACCCATCGGACAGTTCAGCACAGATACGCAGTATTTT.

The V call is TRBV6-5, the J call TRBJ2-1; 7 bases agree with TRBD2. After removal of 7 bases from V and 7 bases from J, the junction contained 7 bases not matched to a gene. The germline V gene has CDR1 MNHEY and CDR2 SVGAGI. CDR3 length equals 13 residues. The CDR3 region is CASKAGFDNEQFF. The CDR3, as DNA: TGTGCCAGCAAAGCGGGGTTCGATAATGAGCAGTTCTTC.

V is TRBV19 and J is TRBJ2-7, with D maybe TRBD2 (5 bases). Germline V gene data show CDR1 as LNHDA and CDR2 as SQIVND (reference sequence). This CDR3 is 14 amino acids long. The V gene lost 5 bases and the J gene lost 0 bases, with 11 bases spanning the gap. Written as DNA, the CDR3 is TGTGCCAGTAGTCCGAGGGTTTACTCCTACGAGCAGTACTTC. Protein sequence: CASSPRVYSYEQYF. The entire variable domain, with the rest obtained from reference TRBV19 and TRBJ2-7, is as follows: DGGITQSPKYLFRKEGQNVTLSCEQNLNHDAMYWYRQDPGQGLRLIYYSQIVNDFQKGDIAEGYSVSREKKESFPLTVTSAQKNPTAFYLCASSPRVYSYEQYFGPGTRLTVT.

The CDR3 reads CASRLTGASRDTIYF. The DNA of the CDR3 is TGCGCCAGCAGACTTACAGGGGCCTCTCGGGACACCATATATTTT. The chain recombines TRBV4-3 with TRBJ1-3; 7 bases line up with TRBD1. Trimming at V came to 6 bases and at J to 8 bases, leaving 13 bases not matched to a gene. Germline assignment: CDR1 LGHNA and CDR2 YSLEER. There are 15 residues in the CDR3.

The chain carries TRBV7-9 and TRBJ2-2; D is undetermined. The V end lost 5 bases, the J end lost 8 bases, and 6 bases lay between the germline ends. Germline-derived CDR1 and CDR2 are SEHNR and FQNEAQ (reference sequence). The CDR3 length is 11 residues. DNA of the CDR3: TGTGCCAGCAGCCTTGAGGGGGAGCTGTTTTTT. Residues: CASSLEGELFF.

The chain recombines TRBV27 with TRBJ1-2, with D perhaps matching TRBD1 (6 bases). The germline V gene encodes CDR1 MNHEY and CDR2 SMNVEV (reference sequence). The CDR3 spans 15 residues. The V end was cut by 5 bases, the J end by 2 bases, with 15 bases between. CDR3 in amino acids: CASSLRRTANYGYTF. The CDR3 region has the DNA TGTGCCAGCAGTCTACGAAGGACAGCCAACTATGGCTACACCTTC.

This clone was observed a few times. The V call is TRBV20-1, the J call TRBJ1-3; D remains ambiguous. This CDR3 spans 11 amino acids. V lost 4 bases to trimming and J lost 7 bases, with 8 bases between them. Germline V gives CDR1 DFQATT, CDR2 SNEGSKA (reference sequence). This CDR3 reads CSATSRNTIYF. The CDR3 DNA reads TGCAGTGCTACGTCTCGGAACACCATATATTTT.

The CDR3 region is CASSLEWGGGYTF. CDR3 sequence (DNA): TGTGCCAGCAGTTTAGAATGGGGCGGCGGCTACACCTTC. The chain joins TRBV12-3 or TRBV12-4 to TRBJ1-2; tentatively, D is TRBD1 (5 bases). The length of the CDR3 is 13 residues. V lost 1 base and J lost 8, with 11 bases in between.

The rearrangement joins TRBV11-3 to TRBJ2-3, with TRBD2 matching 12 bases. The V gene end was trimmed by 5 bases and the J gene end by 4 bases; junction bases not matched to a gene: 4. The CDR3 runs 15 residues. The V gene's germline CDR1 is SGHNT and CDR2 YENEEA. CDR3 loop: CASSRASGGADTQYF. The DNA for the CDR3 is TGTGCCAGCAGCCGGGCTAGCGGGGGGGCAGATACGCAGTATTTT.

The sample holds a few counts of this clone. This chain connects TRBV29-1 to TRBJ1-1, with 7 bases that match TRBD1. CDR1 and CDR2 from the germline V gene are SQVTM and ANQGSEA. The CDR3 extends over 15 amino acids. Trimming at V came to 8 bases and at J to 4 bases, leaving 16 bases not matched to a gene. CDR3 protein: CSTPNAGTAGTEAFF. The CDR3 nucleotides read TGCAGCACACCAAATGCAGGGACAGCGGGCACTGAAGCTTTCTTT.

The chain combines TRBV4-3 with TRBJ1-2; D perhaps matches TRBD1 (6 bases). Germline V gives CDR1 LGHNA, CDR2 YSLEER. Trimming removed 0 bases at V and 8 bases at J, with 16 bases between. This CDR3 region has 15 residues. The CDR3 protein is CASSQDSRGVRGYTF. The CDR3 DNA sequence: TGCGCCAGCAGCCAAGATTCCAGGGGAGTGAGGGGCTACACCTTC.

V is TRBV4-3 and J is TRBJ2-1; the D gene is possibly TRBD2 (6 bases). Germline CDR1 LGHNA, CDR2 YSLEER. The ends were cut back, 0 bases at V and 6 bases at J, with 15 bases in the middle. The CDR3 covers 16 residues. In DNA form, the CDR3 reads TGCGCCAGCAGCCAAGATGCGGGACTTCGACGCAATGAGCAGTTCTTC. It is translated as CASSQDAGLRRNEQFF.

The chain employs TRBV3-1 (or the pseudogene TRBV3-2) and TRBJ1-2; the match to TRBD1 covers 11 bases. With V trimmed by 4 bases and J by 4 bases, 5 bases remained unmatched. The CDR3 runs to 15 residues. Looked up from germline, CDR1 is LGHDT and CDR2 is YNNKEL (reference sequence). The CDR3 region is CASSLQDRGPYGYTF. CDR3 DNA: TGTGCCAGCAGCCTCCAGGACAGGGGGCCCTATGGCTACACCTTC.

The CDR3 coding sequence is TGTGCCAGCAGCGGCGAAAGGGGCACTGAAGCTTTCTTT. This codes for CASSGERGTEAFF. The chain joins TRBV9 to TRBJ1-1; D is possibly TRBD1 (5 bases). The germline V gene has CDR1 SGDLS and CDR2 YYNGEE. The length of the CDR3 is 13 residues. V lost 3 bases and J 4 bases, leaving 10 bases between the germline ends.

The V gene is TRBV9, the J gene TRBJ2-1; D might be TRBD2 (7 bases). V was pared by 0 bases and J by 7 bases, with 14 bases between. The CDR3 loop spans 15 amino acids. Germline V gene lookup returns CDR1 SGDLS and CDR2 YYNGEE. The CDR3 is CASSVAGGSPNEQFF. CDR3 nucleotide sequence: TGTGCCAGCAGCGTAGCGGGGGGCTCTCCTAATGAGCAGTTCTTC.

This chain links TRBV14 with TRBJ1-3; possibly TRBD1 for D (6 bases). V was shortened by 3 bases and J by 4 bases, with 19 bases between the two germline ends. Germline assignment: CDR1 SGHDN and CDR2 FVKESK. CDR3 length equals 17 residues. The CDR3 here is CASSQYTGFASGNTIYF. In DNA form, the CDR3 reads TGTGCCAGCAGCCAGTATACAGGGTTTGCTTCGGGAAACACCATATATTTT. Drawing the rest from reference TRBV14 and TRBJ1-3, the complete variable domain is EAGVTQFPSHSVIEKGQTVTLRCDPISGHDNLYWYRRVMGKEIKFLLHFVKESKQDESGMPNNRFLAERTGGTYSTLKVQPAELEDSGVYFCASSQYTGFASGNTIYFGEGSWLTVV.

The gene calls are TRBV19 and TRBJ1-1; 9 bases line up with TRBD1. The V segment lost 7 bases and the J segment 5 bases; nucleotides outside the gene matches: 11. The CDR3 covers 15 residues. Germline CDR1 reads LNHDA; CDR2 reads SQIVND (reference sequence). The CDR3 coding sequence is TGTGCCAGTACCCACCGGGACAGGGAGTTGACTGAAGCTTTCTTT. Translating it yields CASTHRDRELTEAFF.